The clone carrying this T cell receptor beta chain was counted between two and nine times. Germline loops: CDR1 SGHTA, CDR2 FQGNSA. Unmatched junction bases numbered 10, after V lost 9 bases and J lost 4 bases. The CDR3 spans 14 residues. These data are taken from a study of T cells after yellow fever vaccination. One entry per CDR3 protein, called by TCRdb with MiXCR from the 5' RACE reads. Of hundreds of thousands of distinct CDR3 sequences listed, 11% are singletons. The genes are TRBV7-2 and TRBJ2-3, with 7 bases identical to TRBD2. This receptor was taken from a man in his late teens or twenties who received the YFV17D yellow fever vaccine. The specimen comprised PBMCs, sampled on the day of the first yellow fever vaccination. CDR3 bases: TGTGCCAGGTTGGGGCGGGGGTGGGCAGATACGCAGTATTTT. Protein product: CARLGRGWADTQYF.